This T cell receptor (beta chain) was captured in a study of blood T cell repertoires in COVID-19. In the study overall: Acute and convalescent COVID-19 specimens originated in the United States, Italy and Spain.

The CDR3 runs to 15 residues. V was clipped by 3 bases and J by 6 bases; unmatched bases: 5. The germline gives CDR1 SGHTA, CDR2 FQGNSA. How the authors handled the data: Estimates of nucleated cell counts were drawn from the amplification of reference gene primers. The table came from immunoSEQ multiplex PCR; TCRdb's copy has only in-frame clones and leaves some out. D and trimming were read from the DNA, whereas the V and J calls and clone size are those reported in that table. The sample has hundreds of thousands of clones, about 88% seen once; the top ten hold about 9.5%. The sequence derives from a woman aged 40 to 50 who had recovered from COVID-19. Sequenced input: PBMCs or T cells enriched from blood (not recorded which). This chain links TRBV7-2 with TRBJ1-4, with TRBD1 matching over 9 bases. This CDR3 is CASSFNRGRHEKLFF. CDR3 sequence (DNA): TGTGCCAGCAGCTTTAACAGGGGGCGACATGAAAAACTGTTTTTT.